This T cell receptor beta chain was profiled in a study of CD8 T cells in ankylosing spondylitis. Broader study findings: Reportedly, significant enrichment of disease-linked clones occurred in matched ankylosing spondylitis synovial fluid. What seemed typical of ankylosing spondylitis blood was a TCR beta motif built from several highly homologous variants. Disease-linked clones were found to be CD8+ and relatively rare in peripheral blood.

Quantitative 5'-RACE with molecular barcodes was used to make the TCR beta libraries. TCRdb reprocessed the 5' RACE reads with MiXCR, giving one entry per CDR3 protein. Of about 540,000 distinct CDR3 sequences in the sample, about 12% are singletons; the top ten hold approximately 6.3%. Remarks on this clonotype: Its antigen is still unknown.

The V gene lost 3 bases and the J gene lost 0 bases, with 5 bases spanning the gap. Germline V gene data show CDR1 as LGHDT and CDR2 as YNNKEL (reference sequence). This CDR3 has 13 residues. Sequenced input: blood, either unsorted or a sorted T cell fraction (not recorded which). The gene calls are TRBV3-1 and TRBJ1-2, with no clear D. This TCR came from a male donor with ankylosing spondylitis. CDR3 sequence reads: CASSHEANYGYTF. CDR3 sequence (DNA): TGTGCCAGCAGCCATGAGGCTAACTATGGCTACACCTTC. Full variable domain (remainder filled in from reference TRBV3-1 and TRBJ1-2): DTAVSQTPKYLVTQMGNDKSIKCEQNLGHDTMYWYKQDSKKFLKIMFSYNNKELIINETVPNRFSPKSPDKAHLNLHINSLELGDSAVYFCASSHEANYGYTFGSGTRLTVV.